These 5 T cell receptor beta chains were all obtained from the same sample, sequenced in a study of human T cells and chemical hapten exposure. TCRdb used MiXCR to reprocess the RACE reads, holding one entry per CDR3 protein. The data show 70,000 to 95,000 distinct CDR3 sequences, 8.6% seen once. The sample's time point: healthy volunteer bleed at 6 weeks. Whole blood, unfractionated, served as the material for total RNA extraction. What was sequenced was whole blood. These TCRs come from a female donor in good health. Some clones in this sample may be carry-over from other donors' samples.

A few counts support this clonotype. This chain uses TRBV28 with TRBJ1-4; D call uncertain. The CDR3 totals 15 residues. Per germline, CDR1 MDHEN and CDR2 SYDVKM. The V and J ends lost 3 bases and 0 bases respectively, with 8 bases between them. CDR3 in amino acids: CASSLDTPTNEKLFF. CDR3 DNA sequence: TGTGCCAGCAGTTTGGATACTCCAACTAATGAAAAACTGTTTTTT.

This sequence joins TRBV20-1 and TRBJ1-1; TRBD1 matches 9 bases. The ends lost 0 bases at V and 5 bases at J; junction bases unmatched: 7. Germline V gives CDR1 DFQATT, CDR2 SNEGSKA (reference sequence). The CDR3 is 15 residues long. The CDR3 sequence: CSARDSTGGKTEAFF. The CDR3 DNA reads as TGCAGTGCTAGAGATTCGACAGGGGGTAAAACTGAAGCTTTCTTT.

This chain links TRBV6-2 or TRBV6-3 with TRBJ1-2, with no clear D. V dropped 5 bases and J dropped 8 bases, with 12 bases sitting between them. Looked up from germline, CDR1 is MNHEY and CDR2 is SVGEGT. The length of the CDR3 is 12 residues. CDR3 residues: CASSNPSWGYTF. The CDR3 nucleotides read TGTGCCAGCAGTAATCCGTCTTGGGGCTACACCTTC.

There are many counts of this clonotype. This chain links TRBV12-3 or TRBV12-4 with TRBJ2-3, with TRBD1 matching 8 bases. J lost 5 bases, V lost 4 bases, and 8 bases had no gene match. The CDR3 covers 15 residues. CDR3 region: CASSYPDRAEDTQYF. The CDR3, as DNA: TGTGCCAGCAGTTACCCGGACAGGGCCGAAGATACGCAGTATTTT.

In its sample, this clonotype was seen many times. J is TRBJ1-5 and V is TRBV3-1; no definite D call. The CDR3 contains 13 residues. CDR1 is LGHDT, CDR2 YNNKEL, per germline (reference sequence). V lost 0 bases to trimming and J lost 7 bases, with 7 bases between them. CDR3 coding DNA: TGTGCCAGCAGCCAAGACTTGGGCCAGCCCCAGCATTTT. It translates to CASSQDLGQPQHF.